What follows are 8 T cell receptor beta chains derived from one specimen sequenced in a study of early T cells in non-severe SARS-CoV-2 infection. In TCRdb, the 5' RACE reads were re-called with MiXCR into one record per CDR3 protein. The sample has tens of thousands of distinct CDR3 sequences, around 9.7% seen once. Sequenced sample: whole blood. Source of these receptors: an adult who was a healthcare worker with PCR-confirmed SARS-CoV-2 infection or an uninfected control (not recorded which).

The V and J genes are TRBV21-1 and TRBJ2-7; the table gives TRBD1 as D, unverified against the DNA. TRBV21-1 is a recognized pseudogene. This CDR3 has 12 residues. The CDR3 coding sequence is TGTGCCAGGCCGGGACACACATACGAGCAGTACTTC. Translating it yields CARPGHTYEQYF.

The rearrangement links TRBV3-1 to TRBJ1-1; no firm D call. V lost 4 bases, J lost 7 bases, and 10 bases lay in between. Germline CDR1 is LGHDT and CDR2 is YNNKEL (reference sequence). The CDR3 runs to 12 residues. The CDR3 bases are TGTGCCAGCAGCCCTGGAGGCCGTGAAGCTTTCTTT. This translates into CASSPGGREAFF.

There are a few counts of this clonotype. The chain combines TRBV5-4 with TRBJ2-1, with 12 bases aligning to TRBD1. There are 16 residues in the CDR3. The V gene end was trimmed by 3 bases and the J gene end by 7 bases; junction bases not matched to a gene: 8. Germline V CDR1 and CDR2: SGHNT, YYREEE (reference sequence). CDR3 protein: CASSYPGTGGRNEQFF. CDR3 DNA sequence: TGTGCCAGCAGCTATCCCGGGACAGGGGGCAGGAATGAGCAGTTCTTC.

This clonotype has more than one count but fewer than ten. CDR3 DNA: TGTGCCATCAGTAGAGGGGCCAGAGATAGCAATCAGCCCCAGCATTTT. Its translation is CAISRGARDSNQPQHF. The V call is TRBV10-3, the J call TRBJ1-5, with D maybe TRBD1 (5 bases). With 5 bases removed from V and 0 bases from J, the gap between germline ends came to 14 bases. The CDR3 spans 16 residues. Germline V gene lookup returns CDR1 ENHRY and CDR2 SYGVKD.

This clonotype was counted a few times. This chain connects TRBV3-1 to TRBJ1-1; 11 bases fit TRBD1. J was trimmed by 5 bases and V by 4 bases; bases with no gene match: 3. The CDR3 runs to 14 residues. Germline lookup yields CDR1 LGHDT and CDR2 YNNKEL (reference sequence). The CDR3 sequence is CASSPGTGGTEAFF. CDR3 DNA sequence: TGTGCCAGCAGCCCCGGGACAGGGGGGACTGAAGCTTTCTTT.

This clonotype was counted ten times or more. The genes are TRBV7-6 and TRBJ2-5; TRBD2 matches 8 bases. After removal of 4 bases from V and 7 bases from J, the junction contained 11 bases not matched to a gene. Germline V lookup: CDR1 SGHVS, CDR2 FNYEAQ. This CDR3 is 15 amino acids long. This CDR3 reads CASSSGTRDLATQYF. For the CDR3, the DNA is TGTGCCAGCAGCTCCGGGACTAGGGACCTAGCGACCCAGTACTTC.

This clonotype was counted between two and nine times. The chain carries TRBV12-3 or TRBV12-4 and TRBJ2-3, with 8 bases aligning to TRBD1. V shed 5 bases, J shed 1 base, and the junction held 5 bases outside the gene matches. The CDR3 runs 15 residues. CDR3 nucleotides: TGTGCCAGCAGTCAAGACAGGGGTCGCACAGATACGCAGTATTTT. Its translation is CASSQDRGRTDTQYF.

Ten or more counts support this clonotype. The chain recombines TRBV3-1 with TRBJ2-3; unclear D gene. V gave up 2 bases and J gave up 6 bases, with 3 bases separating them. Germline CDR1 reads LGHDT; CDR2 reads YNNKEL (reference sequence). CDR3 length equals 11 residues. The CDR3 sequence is CASSQSDTQYF. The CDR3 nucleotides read TGTGCCAGCAGCCAAAGCGATACGCAGTATTTT.